Reported below is one T cell receptor beta chain. Sequencing used immunoSEQ multiplex PCR; TCRdb keeps in-frame clones, though not all of them. In the table there are some 250,000 clones, around 86% of which are singletons. This entry belongs to a study of blood T cell repertoires in COVID-19. The CDR3 loop spans 14 amino acids. From germline, CDR1 is MNHEY and CDR2 SVGAGI. V dropped 6 bases and J dropped 2; count of bases not matched to a gene: 1. Sequences were obtained from peripheral blood. V is TRBV6-5 and J is TRBJ2-6; 7 nucleotides agree with TRBD1. The TCR originated in an older woman with COVID-19, enrolled during active disease. Here the CDR3 reads CASRQGAGANVLTF. CDR3 nucleotide sequence: TGTGCCAGCAGGCAGGGGGCTGGGGCCAACGTCCTGACTTTC.